Presented here are 31 T cell receptor beta chains from one specimen sequenced in a study of CDR3 diversity in severe acne. TCRdb re-analysed the PCR reads in MiXCR, keeping a single row per CDR3 protein. The sample consists of over 90,000 distinct CDR3 sequences, under 60% of them appearing once. Sequencing was done on a sample of blood. The receptors derive from a male donor with acne.

This clonotype was seen ten or more times. This chain uses TRBV30 with TRBJ2-1; D possibly corresponds to TRBD1 (5 bases). Germline V gives CDR1 GTSNPN, CDR2 SVGIG (reference sequence). V was clipped by 8 bases and J by 9 bases, with 17 bases between them. CDR3 length: 12 residues. CDR3 nucleotide sequence: TGTGCCAAAGGACACGGCGCGAGTGAGCAGTTCTTC. It yields the protein CAKGHGASEQFF.

This clonotype was picked up many times. J is TRBJ1-1 and V is TRBV19, with 9 bases matching TRBD1. J was trimmed by 5 bases and V by 5 bases; bases with no gene match: 9. This CDR3 spans 15 amino acids. Germline V gene data show CDR1 as LNHDA and CDR2 as SQIVND (reference sequence). Here the CDR3 DNA reads TGTGCCAGTAGTCCCGCGGGACAGGGCGAAACTGAAGCTTTCTTT. Protein sequence: CASSPAGQGETEAFF.

The chain uses TRBV10-2 and TRBJ1-2, with D hard to call. Trimming removed 7 bases at V and 0 bases at J, with 15 bases between. Germline V gives CDR1 WSHSY, CDR2 SAAADI. The CDR3 extends over 15 amino acids. CDR3 protein: CASTVSGVANYGYTF. The CDR3 nucleotides are TGCGCCAGCACCGTCAGCGGCGTAGCTAACTATGGCTACACCTTC.

The J gene is TRBJ2-2, the V gene TRBV11-2; 8 bases are a match to TRBD2. The germline V gene encodes CDR1 SGHAT and CDR2 FQNNGV. This CDR3 is 15 amino acids long. The junction had 9 bases not matched to a gene; V was cut back by 6 bases and J by 6 bases. In nucleotides, the CDR3 is TGTGCCAGCAGTGGGGGACTAGTCTCCTCCGGGGAGCTGTTTTTT. This sequence encodes CASSGGLVSSGELFF.

The chain joins TRBV6-5 to TRBJ2-6; D is undetermined. Germline CDR1 is MNHEY and CDR2 is SVGAGI. CDR3 size: 17 residues. Trimming shortened V by 4 bases and J by 0 bases, and 13 bases separated the two germline ends. This CDR3 is CASSSSRLSSGANVLTF. The CDR3, as DNA: TGTGCCAGCAGTTCGTCGCGGCTGTCCTCTGGGGCCAACGTCCTGACTTTC.

This clonotype was counted many times. The V and J genes are TRBV20-1 and TRBJ2-1; the match to TRBD2 covers 7 bases. The CDR3 has 15 amino acids. Germline CDR1 DFQATT, CDR2 SNEGSKA (reference sequence). V lost 0 bases and J lost 7; bases outside the gene matches: 9. The CDR3 nucleotides are TGCAGTGCTAGAGATAGCGGGCGGTACAGGAATGAGCAGTTCTTC. Its protein is CSARDSGRYRNEQFF.

Comment on this clonotype: This may be a read error: a much more frequent sequence differs by one nucleotide. The chain employs TRBV6-1 and TRBJ2-7, with 7 bases lining up with TRBD2. Germline assignment: CDR1 MNHNS and CDR2 SASEGT. Trimming cost V 4 bases and J 9 bases; bases outside gene matches: 12. This CDR3 contains 14 residues. The CDR3 loop reads CASSGPSGATWQYF. The CDR3 DNA sequence: TGTGCCAGCAGTGGACCCAGCGGGGCCACGTGGCAGTACTTC.

This clonotype was detected many times. The genes are TRBV7-3 and TRBJ1-1; maybe TRBD1 (5 bases). V was clipped by 3 bases and J by 1 base, with 9 bases between them. The CDR3 covers 14 residues. Germline values: CDR1 SGHTA, CDR2 FQGTGA. CDR3 nucleotides: TGTGCCAGCAGCTTCGACAGAAAGAACACTGAAGCTTTCTTT. Translation gives CASSFDRKNTEAFF.

Points on this clonotype: This may arise from a read error, as a much more abundant clone is one base away. The chain has TRBV9 and TRBJ2-2; 11 bases fit TRBD1. This CDR3 contains 15 residues. Germline loops: CDR1 SGDLS, CDR2 YYNGEE. Written as DNA, the CDR3 is TGTGCCAGCGGCGTAGGGACAGGGGGCACCGGGGAGCTGTTTTTT. This gives the protein CASGVGTGGTGELFF.

V gene TRBV29-1 combines with J gene TRBJ1-3; D uncertain. The CDR3 totals 14 residues. Looked up from germline, CDR1 is SQVTM and CDR2 is ANQGSEA. Trimming removed 0 bases from V and 4 bases from J, with 10 bases in between. The CDR3 DNA sequence: TGCAGCGTTGAAGATCCGCAGTCCGGAAACACCATATATTTT. It yields the protein CSVEDPQSGNTIYF.

The chain carries TRBV9 and TRBJ2-5; D might be TRBD1 (6 bases). CDR1 and CDR2 from the germline V gene are SGDLS and YYNGEE. Trimming took 0 bases from V and 1 from J, leaving 10 bases between them. CDR3 size: 15 residues. The CDR3 region has the DNA TGTGCCAGCAGCGTAGCCGGGACAACCCAAGAGACCCAGTACTTC. Protein sequence: CASSVAGTTQETQYF.

This clonotype was recorded many times. The DNA of the CDR3 is TGTGCCTGGAGTGGGGCTCTTCGTAGGGTGCACACTGAAGCTTTCTTT. This translates into CAWSGALRRVHTEAFF. The V call is TRBV30, the J call TRBJ1-1, with D uncertain. This CDR3 is built from 16 residues. Germline-derived CDR1 and CDR2 are GTSNPN and SVGIG (reference sequence). Trimming pared 1 base from V and 3 bases from J, leaving 18 bases between.

This chain joins TRBV20-1 and TRBJ2-3, with 7 bases fitting TRBD1. There are 14 residues in the CDR3. J lost 11 bases, V lost 2 bases, and 13 bases had no gene match. Germline V CDR1 and CDR2: DFQATT, SNEGSKA (reference sequence). CDR3: CSARKGQLYNEQYF. The CDR3 DNA reads as TGCAGTGCTAGAAAGGGACAGCTATACAATGAGCAGTATTTT.

The chain has TRBV10-3 and TRBJ1-5; D unresolved. The ends were cut back, 3 bases at V and 9 bases at J, with 9 bases in the middle. Germline V gene sequence: CDR1 ENHRY, CDR2 SYGVKD. CDR3 length: 12 residues. The CDR3 DNA is TGTGCCATCAGTGAATCGGGTGGGCCCCAGCATTTT. Translation: CAISESGGPQHF.

A note on this clonotype: The junction does not match germline at one end; this may be a read error. The chain has TRBV9 and TRBJ2-6, with D perhaps TRBD2 (5 bases). The CDR3 has 16 residues. Germline values: CDR1 SGDLS, CDR2 YYNGEE. In DNA form, the CDR3 reads TGCGCCAGCAGCGCCCGGGATCGTTCTGGGGCCAACGTCCTGACTTTC. Protein: CASSARDRSGANVLTF.

This clonotype was observed at least ten times. The chain is built from TRBV5-5 and TRBJ2-3; 11 nucleotides align to TRBD1. CDR3 length equals 15 residues. V gave up 4 bases and J gave up 5 bases; unmatched junction bases: 6. Germline CDR1 and CDR2: SGHKS and YYEKEE (reference sequence). The CDR3, as DNA: TGTGCCAGCAGCGGGGGGACAGGGGGGGGAGATACGCAGTATTTT. Its protein product is CASSGGTGGGDTQYF. The full variable domain, rest sourced from reference TRBV5-5 and TRBJ2-3, is DAGVTQSPTHLIKTRGQQVTLRCSPISGHKSVSWYQQVLGQGPQFIFQYYEKEERGRGNFPDRFSARQFPNYSSELNVNALLLGDSALYLCASSGGTGGGDTQYFGPGTRLTVL.

The chain recombines TRBV25-1 with TRBJ2-3, with 9 bases lining up with TRBD2. This CDR3 comprises 14 residues. Germline CDR1 MGHDK, CDR2 SYGVNS. CDR3 nucleotides: TGTGCTAGAAAGTTGGGCGGGAGGGCGGATACGCAGTATTTT. Translated: CARKLGGRADTQYF. Drawing the rest from reference TRBV25-1 and TRBJ2-3, the complete variable domain is EADIYQTPRYLVIGTGKKITLECSQTMGHDKMYWYQQDPGMELHLIHYSYGVNSTEKGDLSSESTVSRIRTEHFPLTLESARPSHTSQYLCARKLGGRADTQYFGPGTRLTVL.

This clonotype has more than one count but fewer than ten. The chain combines TRBV20-1 with TRBJ2-5; 9 bases align to TRBD2. Germline-derived CDR1 and CDR2 are DFQATT and SNEGSKA (reference sequence). CDR3 size: 15 residues. V trimming: 5 bases; J trimming: 5 bases; junction bases outside the gene matches: 12. The DNA for the CDR3 is TGCAGTGCTGCCGGGAGGGTAGCGGGAGCGGAGACCCAGTACTTC. This codes for CSAAGRVAGAETQYF.

This clonotype was picked up many times. The chain combines TRBV9 with TRBJ2-5, with 9 bases fitting TRBD2. CDR1 is SGDLS and CDR2 is YYNGEE in the germline V gene. The CDR3 runs to 15 residues. Losses at the gene ends were 0 bases for V and 4 bases for J; bases not matched to a gene: 4. The CDR3 here is CASSVDSGRGETQYF. The DNA of the CDR3 is TGTGCCAGCAGCGTAGATAGCGGGAGAGGAGAGACCCAGTACTTC.

V is TRBV5-1 and J is TRBJ1-2; D gene unclear. The CDR3 loop spans 13 amino acids. Germline lookup yields CDR1 SGHRS and CDR2 YFSETQ. Trimming stripped 2 bases from V and 2 bases from J, with 7 bases between. The CDR3: CASSFGRNYGYTF. The CDR3 DNA reads as TGCGCCAGCAGCTTCGGGAGGAACTATGGCTACACCTTC. The full variable domain, rest sourced from reference TRBV5-1 and TRBJ1-2, is KAGVTQTPRYLIKTRGQQVTLSCSPISGHRSVSWYQQTPGQGLQFLFEYFSETQRNKGNFPGRFSGRQFSNSRSEMNVSTLELGDSALYLCASSFGRNYGYTFGSGTRLTVV.

The chain recombines TRBV24-1 with TRBJ2-2, with no clear D. The CDR3 is 13 amino acids. Deletions cut 9 bases from V and 3 bases from J, with 10 bases between. Germline CDR1 KGHDR, CDR2 SFDVKD. Here the CDR3 DNA reads TGTGCCACCTTTAACGGCTACACCGGGGAGCTGTTTTTT. It yields the protein CATFNGYTGELFF.

This clonotype has at least ten counts. The chain links TRBV7-9 to TRBJ2-2; D call uncertain. The CDR3 has 16 residues. CDR1 SEHNR and CDR2 FQNEAQ come from the germline V gene (reference sequence). V was trimmed by 4 bases and J by 1 base, leaving 13 bases between them. In DNA, the CDR3 is TGTGCCAGCAGCTGGGCGGTGAGGCTGAACACCGGGGAGCTGTTTTTT. Translation: CASSWAVRLNTGELFF.

In its sample, this clonotype was seen a few times. The CDR3 protein is CASSLGLAGGSHGELFF. CDR3 in DNA: TGTGCCAGCAGCCTCGGACTAGCGGGAGGAAGTCACGGGGAGCTGTTTTTT. The chain uses TRBV11-2 and TRBJ2-2, with TRBD2 matching 14 bases. The trim removed 5 bases at V and 7 bases at J, leaving 9 bases unmatched. Germline CDR1 reads SGHAT; CDR2 reads FQNNGV. The CDR3 sequence is 17 residues long.

The chain combines TRBV15 with TRBJ2-7; 8 bases fit TRBD2. This CDR3 region has 19 residues. Trimming took 0 bases from V and 4 from J; bases not matched to a gene: 17. Germline-derived CDR1 and CDR2 are LNHNV and YYDKDF (reference sequence). CDR3: CATSRDPSSWAGGKYEQYF. In nucleotides, the CDR3 is TGTGCCACCAGCAGAGATCCCAGCAGTTGGGCGGGAGGAAAATACGAGCAGTACTTC.

This clonotype has at least ten counts. The V and J genes are TRBV12-3 or TRBV12-4 and TRBJ2-2; D unclear. The CDR3 is made up of 15 amino acids. Trimming stripped 6 bases from V and 2 bases from J, with 13 bases between. The CDR3 bases are TGTGCCAGCAGCCGGGCAAACCCTAACACCGGGGAGCTGTTTTTT. Protein sequence: CASSRANPNTGELFF.

In its sample, this clonotype was seen many times. The genes are TRBV6-2 or TRBV6-3 and TRBJ2-7; 12 bases are shared with TRBD2. V shed 0 bases, J shed 4 bases, and the junction held 1 base outside the gene matches. The CDR3 has 15 residues. Germline lookup yields CDR1 MNHEY and CDR2 SVGEGT. The CDR3 region is CASSYSTSGGYEQYF. The CDR3 bases are TGTGCCAGCAGTTACTCAACTAGCGGGGGGTACGAGCAGTACTTC.

This clonotype has more than one count but fewer than ten. The V and J genes are TRBV10-3 and TRBJ2-5; D is possibly TRBD2 (5 bases). Germline CDR1 and CDR2: ENHRY and SYGVKD. The CDR3 extends over 13 amino acids. Trimming took off 4 bases at V and 10 bases at J, with 16 bases between the two ends. The CDR3 region has the DNA TGTGCCATCAGTGTCGATGCGGGTGGAGACCAGTACTTC. Its translation is CAISVDAGGDQYF.

In its sample, this clonotype was seen many times. This chain joins TRBV10-2 and TRBJ1-2, with D unresolved. V was shortened by 4 bases and J by 3 bases, with 9 bases between the two germline ends. This CDR3 spans 13 amino acids. Germline V gene data show CDR1 as WSHSY and CDR2 as SAAADI. CDR3 residues: CASSVKAYYGYTF. CDR3 coding DNA: TGCGCCAGCAGTGTCAAGGCCTACTATGGCTACACCTTC.

The J gene is TRBJ2-3, the V gene TRBV14, with 13 bases lining up with TRBD2. The CDR3 is 20 amino acids. Germline CDR1 SGHDN, CDR2 FVKESK. After removal of 4 bases from V and 0 bases from J, the junction contained 13 bases not matched to a gene. DNA for the CDR3: TGTGCCAGCAGCCGAGACTGGACTAGCGGGAGTGCGGCTAGCACAGATACGCAGTATTTT. It encodes CASSRDWTSGSAASTDTQYF. The variable domain in full, with the rest retrieved from reference TRBV14 and TRBJ2-3, is EAGVTQFPSHSVIEKGQTVTLRCDPISGHDNLYWYRRVMGKEIKFLLHFVKESKQDESGMPNNRFLAERTGGTYSTLKVQPAELEDSGVYFCASSRDWTSGSAASTDTQYFGPGTRLTVL.

Many counts were recorded for this clonotype. This rearrangement joins TRBV5-1 to TRBJ2-1, with D possibly being TRBD1 or TRBD2 (6 bases each). CDR3 size: 15 residues. Germline loops: CDR1 SGHRS, CDR2 YFSETQ. Between the trimmed V and J ends, which lost 0 bases and 9 bases, there was a span of 16 bases. The CDR3 sequence is CASSLVEGRGREQFF. CDR3 nucleotide sequence: TGCGCCAGCAGCTTGGTGGAGGGCAGGGGCCGTGAGCAGTTCTTC.

The CDR3 region is CATTRTSGRSGEQYF. DNA of the CDR3: TGTGCCACCACCAGGACTAGCGGGAGATCGGGTGAGCAGTACTTC. V usage is TRBV15 and J usage is TRBJ2-7, with 13 bases fitting TRBD2. Germline V gene lookup returns CDR1 LNHNV and CDR2 YYDKDF (reference sequence). Trimming cost V 7 bases and J 7 bases; bases outside gene matches: 10. This CDR3 contains 15 residues.